A selection of T cell receptor beta chains follows, all from one sample in a study of regulatory T cells in long-lasting Graves disease. TCRdb independently ran MiXCR on the multiplex PCR reads; one entry per CDR3 protein. The sample records fewer than 650,000 distinct CDR3 sequences, roughly 15% being singletons. The data were also submitted as part of a second study, on T cells in Graves' hyperthyroidism and ophthalmopathy.

Sequencing used peripheral blood mononuclear cells (PBMCs), obtained at new diagnosis, from a patient treated with antithyroid drugs. The receptors derive from a woman aged 30 to 39 with Graves disease. Each CDR3 is given with its conserved first and last residue. D genes are given only for firm matches. Only some rows state a clone size, as once, few, many or a class for expanded clones.

clone_size: few; v_call: TRBV25-1; d_call: -; j_call: TRBJ2-2; cdr3_aa: CASSESLLRGMRWFF; cdr3_nt: TGTGCCAGCAGTGAAAGTTTATTGCGGGGAATGAGATGGTTTTTT
clone_size: many; v_call: TRBV29-1; d_call: -; j_call: TRBJ1-2; cdr3_aa: CSATKTSYGYTF; cdr3_nt: TGCAGCGCCACGAAGACTTCATATGGCTACACCTTC
clone_size: -; v_call: TRBV5-1; d_call: -; j_call: TRBJ2-7; cdr3_aa: CASSSAGNREQYF; cdr3_nt: TGCGCCAGCAGCTCAGCCGGAAATAGGGAGCAGTACTTC
clone_size: few; v_call: TRBV6-1; d_call: -; j_call: TRBJ2-7; cdr3_aa: CASSETDGPYEQYF; cdr3_nt: TGTGCCAGCAGTGAGACGGACGGCCCATACGAGCAGTACTTC
clone_size: -; v_call: TRBV9; d_call: TRBD1; j_call: TRBJ2-3; cdr3_aa: CASSWTGSSTDTQYF; cdr3_nt: TGTGCCAGCAGCTGGACAGGATCTAGCACAGATACGCAGTATTTT
clone_size: many; v_call: TRBV29-1; d_call: -; j_call: TRBJ2-1; cdr3_aa: CSVEGHNNEQFF; cdr3_nt: TGCAGCGTTGAGGGCCATAACAATGAGCAGTTCTTC
clone_size: -; v_call: TRBV7-3; d_call: -; j_call: TRBJ2-7; cdr3_aa: CASSLYPVGPTYEQYF; cdr3_nt: TGTGCCAGCAGCTTATACCCCGTCGGCCCGACCTACGAGCAGTACTTC
clone_size: many; v_call: TRBV7-2; d_call: -; j_call: TRBJ2-2; cdr3_aa: CASRTSLTVNTGELFF; cdr3_nt: TGTGCCAGCAGAACATCCCTGACAGTTAACACCGGGGAGCTGTTTTTT
clone_size: few; v_call: TRBV2; d_call: -; j_call: TRBJ2-3; cdr3_aa: CAGPIAGTDTQYF; cdr3_nt: TGTGCCGGCCCGATTGCAGGCACAGATACGCAGTATTTT
clone_size: few; v_call: TRBV10-3; d_call: -; j_call: TRBJ1-6; cdr3_aa: CAISRGIDGSPLHF; cdr3_nt: TGTGCCATCAGTAGGGGGATTGACGGTTCACCCCTCCACTTT
clone_size: -; v_call: TRBV5-5; d_call: TRBD1; j_call: TRBJ2-7; cdr3_aa: CASSLLRDRIYEQYF; cdr3_nt: TGTGCCAGCAGCTTGTTGAGGGACAGGATCTACGAGCAGTACTTC
clone_size: -; v_call: TRBV12-3/TRBV12-4; d_call: -; j_call: TRBJ2-1; cdr3_aa: CASSPRPQGGFSDNEQFF; cdr3_nt: TGTGCCAGCTCACCCCGTCCACAGGGAGGTTTTTCGGACAATGAGCAGTTCTTC
clone_size: many; v_call: TRBV20-1; d_call: TRBD2; j_call: TRBJ2-5; cdr3_aa: CSAPRLAGGFETQYF; cdr3_nt: TGCAGTGCTCCCCGACTAGCGGGGGGCTTTGAGACCCAGTACTTC
clone_size: many; v_call: TRBV6-5; d_call: TRBD2; j_call: TRBJ2-7; cdr3_aa: CASSFLTSGRYEQYF; cdr3_nt: TGTGCCAGCAGTTTTCTGACTAGCGGGAGGTACGAGCAGTACTTC
clone_size: -; v_call: TRBV10-2; d_call: TRBD2; j_call: TRBJ2-1; cdr3_aa: CASRGLQGLAGTYNEQFF; cdr3_nt: TGCGCCAGCAGGGGTCTCCAGGGACTAGCGGGAACCTACAATGAGCAGTTCTTC
clone_size: -; v_call: TRBV20-1; d_call: -; j_call: TRBJ1-1; cdr3_aa: CSARGGTIYTEAFF; cdr3_nt: TGCAGTGCTAGAGGAGGTACCATCTACACTGAAGCTTTCTTT
clone_size: few; v_call: TRBV19; d_call: TRBD1; j_call: TRBJ1-1; cdr3_aa: CASIQTGIAFF; cdr3_nt: TGTGCCAGTATCCAGACAGGGATTGCTTTCTTT
clone_size: many; v_call: TRBV6-2/TRBV6-3; d_call: -; j_call: TRBJ1-1; cdr3_aa: CASSYSKVTEAFF; cdr3_nt: TGTGCCAGCAGTTACTCTAAGGTTACTGAAGCTTTCTTT
clone_size: -; v_call: TRBV28; d_call: TRBD1; j_call: TRBJ2-3; cdr3_aa: CASSASDRGSVDTQYF; cdr3_nt: TGTGCCAGCAGTGCGTCGGACAGGGGTAGTGTAGATACGCAGTATTTT
clone_size: -; v_call: TRBV5-4; d_call: -; j_call: TRBJ1-2; cdr3_aa: CASSLGSESYGYTF; cdr3_nt: TGTGCCAGCAGCCTAGGTTCGGAGAGCTATGGCTACACCTTC
clone_size: few; v_call: TRBV20-1; d_call: -; j_call: TRBJ2-1; cdr3_aa: CSARDRRGGFYDEQFF; cdr3_nt: TGCAGTGCTAGAGATAGGAGGGGCGGGTTTTATGATGAGCAGTTCTTC
clone_size: many; v_call: TRBV2; d_call: -; j_call: TRBJ1-1; cdr3_aa: CASVEDMNTEAFF; cdr3_nt: TGTGCCAGCGTTGAAGATATGAACACTGAAGCTTTCTTT
clone_size: many; v_call: TRBV6-2/TRBV6-3; d_call: -; j_call: TRBJ1-1; cdr3_aa: CASMRVMNTEAFF; cdr3_nt: TGTGCCAGCATGAGGGTTATGAACACTGAAGCTTTCTTT
clone_size: many; v_call: TRBV7-8; d_call: -; j_call: TRBJ2-1; cdr3_aa: CASSFPTTGRSRLYEQFF; cdr3_nt: TGTGCCAGCAGCTTCCCAACCACCGGGCGATCTCGTCTCTATGAGCAGTTCTTC
clone_size: -; v_call: TRBV27; d_call: -; j_call: TRBJ1-3; cdr3_aa: CATKRGGLSGNTIYF; cdr3_nt: TGTGCTACAAAAAGGGGAGGGCTCTCTGGAAACACCATATATTTT
clone_size: -; v_call: TRBV11-2; d_call: -; j_call: TRBJ2-1; cdr3_aa: CASSLDPFPNEQFF; cdr3_nt: TGTGCCAGCAGCTTAGATCCATTCCCCAATGAGCAGTTCTTC
clone_size: -; v_call: TRBV28; d_call: -; j_call: TRBJ2-1; cdr3_aa: CASNLGTIYNEQFF; cdr3_nt: TGTGCCAGCAACCTCGGGACAATTTACAATGAGCAGTTCTTC
clone_size: -; v_call: TRBV30; d_call: TRBD2; j_call: TRBJ2-5; cdr3_aa: CAWMSGRAPGETQYF; cdr3_nt: TGTGCCTGGATGAGCGGGAGGGCCCCGGGAGAGACCCAGTACTTC
clone_size: -; v_call: TRBV18; d_call: -; j_call: TRBJ2-7; cdr3_aa: CASSRGGAYEQYF; cdr3_nt: TGTGCCAGCTCAAGGGGGGGAGCCTACGAGCAGTACTTC
clone_size: many; v_call: TRBV28; d_call: -; j_call: TRBJ2-5; cdr3_aa: CASSFPQGRETQYF; cdr3_nt: TGTGCCAGCAGTTTCCCGCAGGGGAGAGAGACCCAGTACTTC
clone_size: -; v_call: TRBV5-1; d_call: TRBD1; j_call: TRBJ2-2; cdr3_aa: CASSLDQTIHRGWGELFF; cdr3_nt: TGCGCCAGCAGCTTGGACCAAACAATTCACAGGGGTTGGGGGGAGCTGTTTTTT
clone_size: many; v_call: TRBV2; d_call: TRBD1; j_call: TRBJ1-1; cdr3_aa: CASGTGSMNTEAFF; cdr3_nt: TGTGCCAGCGGGACAGGCTCGATGAACACTGAAGCTTTCTTT
clone_size: few; v_call: TRBV15; d_call: -; j_call: TRBJ2-7; cdr3_aa: CATSRDNRATGEQYF; cdr3_nt: TGTGCCACCAGCAGAGATAACAGGGCGACGGGCGAGCAGTACTTC
clone_size: few; v_call: TRBV7-2; d_call: -; j_call: TRBJ2-5; cdr3_aa: CASSSWGAVETQYF; cdr3_nt: TGTGCCAGCAGCTCGTGGGGGGCTGTGGAGACCCAGTACTTC
clone_size: many; v_call: TRBV10-2; d_call: -; j_call: TRBJ1-6; cdr3_aa: CASRQGTYNSPLHF; cdr3_nt: TGCGCCAGCAGACAGGGCACCTATAATTCACCCCTCCACTTT
clone_size: many; v_call: TRBV7-9; d_call: -; j_call: TRBJ2-7; cdr3_aa: CASSQTVYEQYF; cdr3_nt: TGTGCCAGCAGTCAGACAGTCTACGAGCAGTACTTC
clone_size: many; v_call: TRBV20-1; d_call: -; j_call: TRBJ2-1; cdr3_aa: CSARPLRGEYNEQFF; cdr3_nt: TGCAGTGCCAGACCCCTTCGCGGGGAGTACAATGAGCAGTTCTTC
clone_size: few; v_call: TRBV10-3; d_call: TRBD2; j_call: TRBJ2-1; cdr3_aa: CAISTGTSGIGEQFF; cdr3_nt: TGTGCCATCAGTACCGGGACTAGCGGGATTGGTGAGCAGTTCTTC
clone_size: -; v_call: TRBV28; d_call: -; j_call: TRBJ1-3; cdr3_aa: CATHSPTDYSGNTIYF; cdr3_nt: TGTGCCACCCACAGCCCGACAGATTACTCTGGAAACACCATATATTTT
clone_size: many; v_call: TRBV24-1; d_call: TRBD2; j_call: TRBJ2-1; cdr3_aa: CATSDLGGGGYNEQFF; cdr3_nt: TGTGCCACCAGTGATTTGGGGGGCGGGGGGTACAATGAGCAGTTCTTC
clone_size: few; v_call: TRBV6-1; d_call: -; j_call: TRBJ2-7; cdr3_aa: CASSRDFLEQYF; cdr3_nt: TGTGCCAGCAGCAGGGACTTCTTAGAGCAGTACTTC
clone_size: many; v_call: TRBV19; d_call: -; j_call: TRBJ1-1; cdr3_aa: CASSRGLGLNTEAFF; cdr3_nt: TGTGCCAGTAGTCGGGGTTTGGGGCTGAACACTGAAGCTTTCTTT
clone_size: few; v_call: TRBV10-3; d_call: -; j_call: TRBJ1-1; cdr3_aa: CAIRTSEANTEAFF; cdr3_nt: TGTGCCATCAGGACAAGTGAAGCGAACACTGAAGCTTTCTTT
clone_size: many; v_call: TRBV7-9; d_call: -; j_call: TRBJ2-5; cdr3_aa: CASSLAGRDETQYF; cdr3_nt: TGTGCCAGCAGCTTGGCAGGGCGGGATGAGACCCAGTACTTC
clone_size: many; v_call: TRBV28; d_call: -; j_call: TRBJ1-1; cdr3_aa: CASSLLLQGEAFF; cdr3_nt: TGTGCCAGCAGCTTACTACTCCAGGGAGAAGCTTTCTTT
clone_size: -; v_call: TRBV28; d_call: -; j_call: TRBJ1-5; cdr3_aa: CASSFEAGRKPQHF; cdr3_nt: TGTGCCAGCAGTTTTGAGGCAGGGCGAAAGCCCCAGCATTTT
clone_size: -; v_call: TRBV12-3/TRBV12-4; d_call: -; j_call: TRBJ1-1; cdr3_aa: CASRPQGSVEAFF; cdr3_nt: TGTGCCAGCAGACCTCAGGGGTCCGTTGAAGCTTTCTTT
clone_size: many; v_call: TRBV6-2/TRBV6-3; d_call: -; j_call: TRBJ2-3; cdr3_aa: CASSFPISGATDTQYF; cdr3_nt: TGTGCCAGCAGTTTCCCCATTTCGGGGGCCACAGATACGCAGTATTTT
clone_size: many; v_call: TRBV28; d_call: -; j_call: TRBJ1-2; cdr3_aa: CASSLYTSANYGYTF; cdr3_nt: TGTGCCAGCAGTTTATATACATCGGCGAACTATGGCTACACCTTC
clone_size: few; v_call: TRBV18; d_call: TRBD2; j_call: TRBJ2-1; cdr3_aa: CASSPTGLGRYEQFF; cdr3_nt: TGTGCCAGCTCACCAACCGGACTAGGCCGGTATGAGCAGTTCTTC
clone_size: many; v_call: TRBV7-8; d_call: TRBD2; j_call: TRBJ2-3; cdr3_aa: CASSLSLIAGASDTQYF; cdr3_nt: TGTGCCAGCAGCTTATCGCTGATAGCGGGAGCGTCAGATACGCAGTATTTT
clone_size: few; v_call: TRBV24-1; d_call: -; j_call: TRBJ2-5; cdr3_aa: CATSDTRGRSRETQYF; cdr3_nt: TGTGCCACCAGTGACACCCGGGGCAGGTCGCGGGAGACCCAGTACTTC
clone_size: many; v_call: TRBV2; d_call: -; j_call: TRBJ1-1; cdr3_aa: CASSIQQGSALNTEAFF; cdr3_nt: TGTGCCAGCAGTATTCAACAGGGCTCCGCTTTGAACACTGAAGCTTTCTTT
clone_size: -; v_call: TRBV7-3; d_call: -; j_call: TRBJ1-6; cdr3_aa: CASSLISLSSPLHF; cdr3_nt: TGTGCCAGCAGCTTAATAAGTTTGAGTTCACCCCTCCACTTT
clone_size: few; v_call: TRBV4-1; d_call: TRBD1; j_call: TRBJ1-1; cdr3_aa: CASSQVTGVFTEAFF; cdr3_nt: TGCGCCAGCAGCCAAGTGACAGGGGTTTTCACTGAAGCTTTCTTT